Following are 20 T cell receptor beta chains from one sample sequenced in a study of control samples from healthy donors and cancer patients. TCRdb's table, derived via immunoSEQ multiplex PCR, lists solely in-frame clones and lacks some. The sample gives roughly 100,000 clones, roughly nine tenths of which show up once; about 1.3% is in the top ten. The sequenced sample was blood. All receptors derive from a woman aged 45-65 years in good health.

V is TRBV6-5 and J is TRBJ1-1, with D unclear. Trimming removed 4 bases at V and 0 bases at J, with 6 bases between. There are 13 residues in the CDR3. CDR1 is MNHEY and CDR2 is SVGAGI in the germline V gene. The CDR3 is CASSSQLNTEAFF. Here the CDR3 DNA reads TGTGCCAGCAGTTCTCAGTTGAACACTGAAGCTTTCTTT.

This chain links TRBV7-2 with TRBJ1-5; no clear D gene. Germline V gene data show CDR1 as SGHTA and CDR2 as FQGNSA. This CDR3 is built from 11 residues. The V end was cut by 6 bases, the J end by 6 bases, with 6 bases between. CDR3 nucleotide sequence: TGTGCCAGCAGTTTGACTCAGCCCCAGCATTTT. This translates into CASSLTQPQHF.

This clone occurred a few times. The rearrangement links TRBV2 to TRBJ1-5; D is unclear. V shed 3 bases and J shed 2 bases, with 8 bases lying between them. The germline CDR1 and CDR2 sequences are SNHLY and FYNNEI. The length of the CDR3 is 14 residues. The DNA of the CDR3 is TGTGCCAGCAGTGAGGGTAGTGGCAATCAGCCCCAGCATTTT. It codes for CASSEGSGNQPQHF.

Details on this clone: The junction departs from the called germline gene at one end, perhaps through a read error. This sequence joins TRBV2 and TRBJ2-5; D uncertain. This CDR3 comprises 11 residues. Germline loops: CDR1 SNHLY, CDR2 FYNNEI. The CDR3 protein is CASSLREAQYF. For the CDR3, the DNA is TGTGCCAGCAGTCTTCGAGAGGCCCAGTACTTC. Together with reference TRBV2 and TRBJ2-5, the CDR3 gives the full variable domain: EPEVTQTPSHQVTQMGQEVILRCVPISNHLYFYWYRQILGQKVEFLVSFYNNEISEKSEIFDDQFSVERPDGSNFTLKIRSTKLEDSAMYFCASSLREAQYFGPGTRLLVL.

The rearrangement uses TRBV11-2 and TRBJ1-3; D not certain. Germline V gene sequence: CDR1 SGHAT, CDR2 FQNNGV. V lost 1 base and J 0 bases, leaving 4 bases between the germline ends. CDR3 length: 14 amino acids. The CDR3 DNA sequence: TGTGCCAGCAGCTTAGCGGTCTCTGGAAACACCATATATTTT. Translation gives CASSLAVSGNTIYF.

The rearrangement links TRBV5-8 to TRBJ1-6; no reliable D call. This CDR3 has 14 residues. Germline CDR1 is SGHTS and CDR2 is YDEGEE. Trimming left V 5 bases short and J 9 bases short, with 15 bases between. The CDR3: CASSFGFAGSPLHF. Here the CDR3 DNA reads TGTGCCAGCAGTTTCGGGTTCGCGGGTTCACCCCTCCACTTT.

The V gene is TRBV4-3, the J gene TRBJ1-1, with D perhaps matching TRBD1 (5 bases). This CDR3 has 17 amino acids. Deletions cut 0 bases from V and 3 bases from J, with 17 bases between. Germline CDR1 is LGHNA and CDR2 is YSLEER. The CDR3 protein is CASSQDKRAGSDTEAFF. Here the CDR3 DNA reads TGCGCCAGCAGCCAAGATAAAAGGGCAGGGAGTGACACTGAAGCTTTCTTT.

V and J are TRBV11-3 and TRBJ2-5; D might be TRBD1 (6 bases). V gave up 1 base and J gave up 5 bases, with 14 bases separating them. The CDR3 is made up of 15 amino acids. Germline assignment: CDR1 SGHNT and CDR2 YENEEA. The DNA for the CDR3 is TGTGCCAGCAGCTTAGGTCACAGGGATCGGGAGACCCAGTACTTC. Amino acid sequence: CASSLGHRDRETQYF.

This chain uses TRBV3-1 (or the pseudogene TRBV3-2) with TRBJ2-2; tentative D call: TRBD1 (6 bases). V shed 6 bases and J shed 6 bases, with 14 bases lying between them. The CDR3 covers 14 residues. Germline V gene data show CDR1 as LGHDT and CDR2 as YNNKEL (reference sequence). CDR3: CASRRTAGPGELFF. CDR3 sequence (DNA): TGTGCCAGCAGGAGGACAGCTGGTCCCGGGGAGCTGTTTTTT.

The table lists this clone with a count of one. V and J are TRBV12-5 and TRBJ2-1; a weak D match, TRBD1 (6 bases). V gave up 0 bases and J gave up 3 bases, with 18 bases separating them. CDR1 and CDR2 from the germline V gene are LGHNT and FRNRAP. The CDR3 covers 18 residues. This CDR3 is CASGLVQGGPNLYNEQFF. The CDR3 bases are TGTGCTAGTGGTTTGGTACAGGGTGGTCCCAACCTCTACAATGAGCAGTTCTTC.

The J gene is TRBJ2-1, the V gene TRBV7-2; TRBD2 matches 7 bases. V dropped 5 bases and J dropped 10; count of bases not matched to a gene: 5. The V gene's germline CDR1 is SGHTA and CDR2 FQGNSA. The CDR3 consists of 12 residues. The CDR3 sequence is CASSPFSGEQFF. DNA for the CDR3: TGTGCCAGCAGCCCCTTTAGCGGGGAGCAGTTCTTC.

The CDR3 region is CASRGVGPRTGELFF. The CDR3, as DNA: TGCGCCAGCAGAGGAGTAGGGCCCCGCACCGGGGAGCTGTTTTTT. The chain recombines TRBV5-1 with TRBJ2-2; no firm D call. The CDR3 length is 15 residues. CDR1 and CDR2 from the germline V gene are SGHRS and YFSETQ. V lost 5 bases, J lost 4 bases, and 15 bases lay in between.

The sample holds a few counts of this clone. The rearrangement links TRBV28 to TRBJ1-2; the D is unclear. In germline, CDR1 is MDHEN, CDR2 SYDVKM. The V end lost 2 bases, the J end lost 4 bases, and 5 bases lay between the germline ends. The CDR3 runs to 12 residues. CDR3: CASSLNLYGYTF. In DNA, the CDR3 is TGTGCCAGCAGTTTAAACCTCTATGGCTACACCTTC.

The chain combines TRBV4-1 with TRBJ1-2; TRBD1 might be the D (5 bases). Trimming took off 1 base at V and 8 bases at J, with 11 bases between the two ends. Germline assignment: CDR1 MGHRA and CDR2 YSYEKL. The CDR3 length is 13 residues. CDR3 coding DNA: TGCGCCAGCAGCCAAGTGGGGGGGGAAGGCTACACCTTC. Translating it yields CASSQVGGEGYTF.

V and J are TRBV7-2 and TRBJ1-2; the D is unclear. CDR3 length: 14 amino acids. The V gene's germline CDR1 is SGHTA and CDR2 FQGNSA. Trimming took 1 base from V and 2 from J, leaving 8 bases between them. The CDR3 coding sequence is TGTGCCAGCAGCTTAGGTTTGGCGAACTATGGCTACACCTTC. It is translated as CASSLGLANYGYTF.

This clone was seen a single time. The chain recombines TRBV15 with TRBJ2-3; the match to TRBD2 covers 11 bases. Germline V gives CDR1 LNHNV, CDR2 YYDKDF (reference sequence). The CDR3 runs 17 residues. The V and J ends lost 1 base and 5 bases, in that order; junction bases with no gene match: 8. The CDR3 here is CATSRGGTSGRRDTQYF. The CDR3 region has the DNA TGTGCCACCAGCAGAGGGGGTACTAGCGGGAGAAGAGATACGCAGTATTTT.

The V gene is TRBV5-1, the J gene TRBJ2-7; D uncertain. Per germline, CDR1 SGHRS and CDR2 YFSETQ. V was pared by 0 bases and J by 0 bases, with 13 bases between. The CDR3 is 16 amino acids. For the CDR3, the DNA is TGCGCCAGCAGCTTGGAAGGGCGTTCCTACTCCTACGAGCAGTACTTC. Amino acid sequence: CASSLEGRSYSYEQYF.

The rearrangement uses TRBV28 and TRBJ1-6; 8 bases align to TRBD1. The CDR3 consists of 16 residues. V dropped 5 bases and J dropped 7; count of bases not matched to a gene: 10. From germline, CDR1 is MDHEN and CDR2 SYDVKM. CDR3 amino acids: CASSPSDRGRNSPLHF. The CDR3 DNA sequence: TGTGCCAGCAGTCCATCCGACAGGGGACGAAATTCACCCCTCCACTTT.

The rearrangement joins TRBV14 to TRBJ2-5, with 12 bases identical to TRBD2. This CDR3 contains 15 residues. V shed 6 bases, J shed 4 bases, and the junction held 6 bases outside the gene matches. Germline V CDR1 and CDR2: SGHDN, FVKESK. The CDR3 protein is CASRLAGGPRETQYF. Here the CDR3 DNA reads TGTGCCAGCAGGCTAGCGGGAGGGCCTAGAGAGACCCAGTACTTC. Based on the CDR3 plus reference TRBV14 and TRBJ2-5, the full variable domain is EAGVTQFPSHSVIEKGQTVTLRCDPISGHDNLYWYRRVMGKEIKFLLHFVKESKQDESGMPNNRFLAERTGGTYSTLKVQPAELEDSGVYFCASRLAGGPRETQYFGPGTRLLVL.

The J gene is TRBJ2-2, the V gene TRBV27; the match to TRBD2 covers 7 bases. CDR3 length: 15 residues. Germline CDR1 and CDR2: MNHEY and SMNVEV (reference sequence). Trimming cost V 4 bases and J 7 bases; bases outside gene matches: 9. Here the CDR3 DNA reads TGTGCCAGCAGTTATGAAGGGAGGGCCATCGGGGAGCTGTTTTTT. Its protein product is CASSYEGRAIGELFF.